This T cell receptor (beta chain) derives from a study of blood T cells in healthy people across ages. Study findings and constraints: Age showed a roughly linear inverse relationship with TCR beta diversity per million T cells. Researchers said unsorted PBMCs prevented a conclusive naive versus antigen-experienced comparison. The study found TCR beta diversity correlated strongly with naive T cell percentage.

Sample-barcoded 5' priming and a J-beta primer mix drove a second PCR of roughly 6 to 12 cycles. Using its own MiXCR run on the 5' RACE reads, TCRdb lists one record per CDR3 protein. The table shows 800,000 or so distinct CDR3 sequences, with around 62% occurring only once. Germline-derived CDR1 and CDR2 are SGHTA and FQGNSA. The CDR3 sequence is 14 residues long. V dropped 0 bases and J dropped 0 bases, with 4 bases sitting between them. Of note for this clonotype: As yet, its antigen is unknown.

Around 10 milliliters of peripheral blood were drawn from each donor. The sequencing sample was made of blood. The chain joins TRBV7-2 to TRBJ2-3; D call uncertain. This clonotype originated in a man aged 25 to 40 in good health. CDR3 amino acids: CASSLAPSTDTQYF. CDR3 sequence (DNA): TGTGCCAGCAGCTTAGCCCCCAGCACAGATACGCAGTATTTT. The full variable domain, with the rest looked up from reference TRBV7-2 and TRBJ2-3, is GAGVSQSPSNKVTEKGKDVELRCDPISGHTALYWYRQSLGQGLEFLIYFQGNSAPDKSGLPSDRFSAERTGGSVSTLTIQRTQQEDSAVYLCASSLAPSTDTQYFGPGTRLTVL.